This TCR beta chain emerged from a study of T cells after yellow fever vaccination. Study-level findings and limits: Weaker, the secondary response had a peak occurring faster, on day 5 versus 15. Most clones from primary vaccination were detected again post-booster (around 95% CD4, approximately 90% CD8).

TCRdb called the 5' RACE reads again in MiXCR, with one record for every CDR3 protein. The repertoire has around 260,000 distinct CDR3 sequences, over 4.5% of them found once; the top ten carry less than 3.5%. Comments on this clonotype: The antigen is undetermined.

CDR1 and CDR2 from the germline V gene are MNHEY and SMNVEV (reference sequence). V was trimmed by 6 bases and J by 6 bases, leaving 15 bases between them. The CDR3 is 13 amino acids. The sequence came from a man younger than 30 who received the YFV17D yellow fever vaccine. The gene calls are TRBV27 and TRBJ2-7; D uncertain. Sequences were derived from CD4+ T cells sorted from PBMCs, sampled on the day of the yellow fever booster vaccination. The CDR3 here is CASSRTPSSEQYF. CDR3 DNA: TGTGCCAGCAGCAGGACGCCCTCCAGCGAGCAGTACTTC.